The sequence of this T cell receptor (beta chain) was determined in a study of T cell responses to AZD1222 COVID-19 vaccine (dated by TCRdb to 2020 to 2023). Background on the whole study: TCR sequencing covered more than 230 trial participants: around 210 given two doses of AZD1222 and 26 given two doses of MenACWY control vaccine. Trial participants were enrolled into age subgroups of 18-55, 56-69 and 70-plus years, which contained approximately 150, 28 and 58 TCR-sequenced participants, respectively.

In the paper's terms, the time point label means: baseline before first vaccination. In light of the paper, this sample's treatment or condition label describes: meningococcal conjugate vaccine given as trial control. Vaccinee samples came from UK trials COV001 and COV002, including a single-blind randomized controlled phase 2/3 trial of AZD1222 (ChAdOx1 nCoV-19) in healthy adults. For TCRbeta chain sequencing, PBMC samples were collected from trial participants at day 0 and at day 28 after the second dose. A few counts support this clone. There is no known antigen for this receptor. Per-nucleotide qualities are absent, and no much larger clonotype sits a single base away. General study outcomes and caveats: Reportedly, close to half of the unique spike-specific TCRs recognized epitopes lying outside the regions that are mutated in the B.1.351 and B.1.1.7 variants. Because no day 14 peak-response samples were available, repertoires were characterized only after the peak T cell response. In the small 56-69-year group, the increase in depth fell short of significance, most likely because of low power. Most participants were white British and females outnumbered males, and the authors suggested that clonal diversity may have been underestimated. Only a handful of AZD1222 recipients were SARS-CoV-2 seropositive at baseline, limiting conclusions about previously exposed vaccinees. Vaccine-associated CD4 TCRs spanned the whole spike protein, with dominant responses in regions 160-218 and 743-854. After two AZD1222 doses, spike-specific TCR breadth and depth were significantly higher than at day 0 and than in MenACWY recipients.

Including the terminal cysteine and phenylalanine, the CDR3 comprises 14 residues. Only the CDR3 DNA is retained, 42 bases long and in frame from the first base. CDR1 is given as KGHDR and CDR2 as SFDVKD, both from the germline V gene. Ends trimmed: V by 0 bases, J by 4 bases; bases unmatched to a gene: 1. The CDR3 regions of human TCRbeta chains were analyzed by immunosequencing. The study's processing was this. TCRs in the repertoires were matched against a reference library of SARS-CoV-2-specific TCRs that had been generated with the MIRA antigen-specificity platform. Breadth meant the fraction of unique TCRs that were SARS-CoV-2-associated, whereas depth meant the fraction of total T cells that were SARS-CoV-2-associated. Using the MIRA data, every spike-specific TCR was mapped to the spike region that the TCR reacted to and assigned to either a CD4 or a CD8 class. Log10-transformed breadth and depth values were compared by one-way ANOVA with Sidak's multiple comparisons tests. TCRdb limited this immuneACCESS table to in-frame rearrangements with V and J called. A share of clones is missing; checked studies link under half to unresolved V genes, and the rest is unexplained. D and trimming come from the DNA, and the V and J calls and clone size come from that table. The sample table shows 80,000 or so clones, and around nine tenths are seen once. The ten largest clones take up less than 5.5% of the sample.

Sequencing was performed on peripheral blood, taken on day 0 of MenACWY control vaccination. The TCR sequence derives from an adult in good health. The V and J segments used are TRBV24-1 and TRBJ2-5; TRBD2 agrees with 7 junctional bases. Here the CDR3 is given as CATSDLGGGETQYF. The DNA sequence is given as TGTGCCACCAGTGATTTGGGGGGGGGAGAGACCCAGTACTTC.